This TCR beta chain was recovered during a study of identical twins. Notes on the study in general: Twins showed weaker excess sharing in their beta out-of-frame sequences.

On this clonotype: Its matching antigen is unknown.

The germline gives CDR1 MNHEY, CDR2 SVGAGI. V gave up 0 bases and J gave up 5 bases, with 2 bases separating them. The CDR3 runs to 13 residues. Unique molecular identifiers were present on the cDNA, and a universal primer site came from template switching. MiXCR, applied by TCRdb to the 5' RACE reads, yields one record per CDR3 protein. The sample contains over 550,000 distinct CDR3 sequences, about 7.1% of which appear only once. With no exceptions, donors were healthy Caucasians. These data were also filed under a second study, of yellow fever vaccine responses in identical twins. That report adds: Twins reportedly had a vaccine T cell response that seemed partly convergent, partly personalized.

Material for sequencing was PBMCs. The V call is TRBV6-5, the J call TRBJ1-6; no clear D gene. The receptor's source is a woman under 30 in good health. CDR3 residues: CASSYSDNSPLHF. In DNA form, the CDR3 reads TGTGCCAGCAGTTACTCTGATAATTCACCCCTCCACTTT.